Listed here is a single TCR beta chain. The entry originates in a study of neoadjuvant anti-PD-1 for oral cavity cancer. Using immunoSEQ multiplex PCR, the repertoire was profiled, and TCRdb retains in-frame clones only, with some absent. The sample has some 14,000 clones; under 65% are singletons. V lost 5 bases and J lost 7, with 15 bases in between. Germline values: CDR1 GTSNPN, CDR2 SVGIG (reference sequence). This CDR3 spans 14 amino acids. This receptor was identified in a person between 35 and 79 years old with oral cavity squamous cell carcinoma. This material consisted of PBMCs, taken before nivolumab (anti-PD-1) treatment. This chain joins TRBV30 and TRBJ1-6; no clear D gene. This CDR3 reads CAWWRNSLNSPLHF. As DNA, the CDR3 is TGTGCCTGGTGGCGGAACAGTTTAAATTCACCCCTCCACTTT.